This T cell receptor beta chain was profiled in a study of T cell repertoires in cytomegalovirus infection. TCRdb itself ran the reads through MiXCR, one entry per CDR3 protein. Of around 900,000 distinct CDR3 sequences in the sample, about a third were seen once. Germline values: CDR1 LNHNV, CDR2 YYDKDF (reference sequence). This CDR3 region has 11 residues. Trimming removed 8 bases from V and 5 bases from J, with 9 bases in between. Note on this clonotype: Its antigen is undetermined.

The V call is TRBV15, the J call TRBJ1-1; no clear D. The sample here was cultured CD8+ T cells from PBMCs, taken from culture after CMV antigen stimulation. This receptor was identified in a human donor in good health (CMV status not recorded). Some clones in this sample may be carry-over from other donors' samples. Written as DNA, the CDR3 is TGTGCCACCGGGTGGGGAACTGAAGCTTTCTTT. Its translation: CATGWGTEAFF.